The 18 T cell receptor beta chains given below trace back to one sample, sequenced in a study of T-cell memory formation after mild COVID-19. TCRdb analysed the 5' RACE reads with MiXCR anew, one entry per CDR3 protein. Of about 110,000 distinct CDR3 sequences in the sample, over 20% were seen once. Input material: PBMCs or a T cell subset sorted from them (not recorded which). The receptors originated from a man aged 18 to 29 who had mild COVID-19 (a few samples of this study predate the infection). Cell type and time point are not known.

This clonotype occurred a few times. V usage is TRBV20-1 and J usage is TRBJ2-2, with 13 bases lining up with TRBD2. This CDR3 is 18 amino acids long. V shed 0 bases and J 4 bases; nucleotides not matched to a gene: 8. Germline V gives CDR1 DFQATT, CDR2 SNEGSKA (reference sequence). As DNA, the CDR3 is TGCAGTGCTAGAGATTCGCCGACTAGCGGGGGGATCACCGGGGAGCTGTTTTTT. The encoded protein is CSARDSPTSGGITGELFF.

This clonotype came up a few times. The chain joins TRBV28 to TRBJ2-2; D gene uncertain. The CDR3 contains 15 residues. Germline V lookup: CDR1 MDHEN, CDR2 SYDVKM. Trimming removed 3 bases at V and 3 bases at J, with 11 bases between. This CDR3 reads CASSLRQTYTGELFF. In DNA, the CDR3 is TGTGCCAGCAGTTTGCGGCAGACATACACCGGGGAGCTGTTTTTT. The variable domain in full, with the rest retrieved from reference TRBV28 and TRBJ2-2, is DVKVTQSSRYLVKRTGEKVFLECVQDMDHENMFWYRQDPGLGLRLIYFSYDVKMKEKGDIPEGYSVSREKKERFSLILESASTNQTSMYLCASSLRQTYTGELFFGEGSRLTVL.

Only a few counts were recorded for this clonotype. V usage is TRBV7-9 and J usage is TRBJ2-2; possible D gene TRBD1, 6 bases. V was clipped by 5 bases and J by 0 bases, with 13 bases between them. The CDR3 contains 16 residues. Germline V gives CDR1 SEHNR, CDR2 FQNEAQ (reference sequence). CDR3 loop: CASSLLRTANTGELFF. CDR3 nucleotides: TGTGCCAGCAGCCTACTACGGACAGCGAACACCGGGGAGCTGTTTTTT. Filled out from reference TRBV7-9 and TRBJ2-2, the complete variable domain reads DTGVSQNPRHKITKRGQNVTFRCDPISEHNRLYWYRQTLGQGPEFLTYFQNEAQLEKSRLLSDRFSAERPKGSFSTLEIQRTEQGDSAMYLCASSLLRTANTGELFFGEGSRLTVL.

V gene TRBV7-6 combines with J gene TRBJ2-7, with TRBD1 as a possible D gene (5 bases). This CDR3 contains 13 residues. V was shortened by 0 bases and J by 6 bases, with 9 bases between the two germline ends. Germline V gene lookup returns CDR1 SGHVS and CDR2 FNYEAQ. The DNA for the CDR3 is TGTGCCAGCAGCTTAGCCAAGGGGCCCGAGCAGTACTTC. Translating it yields CASSLAKGPEQYF. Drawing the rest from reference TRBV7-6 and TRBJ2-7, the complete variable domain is GAGVSQSPRYKVTKRGQDVALRCDPISGHVSLYWYRQALGQGPEFLTYFNYEAQQDKSGLPNDRFSAERPEGSISTLTIQRTEQRDSAMYRCASSLAKGPEQYFGPGTRLTVT.

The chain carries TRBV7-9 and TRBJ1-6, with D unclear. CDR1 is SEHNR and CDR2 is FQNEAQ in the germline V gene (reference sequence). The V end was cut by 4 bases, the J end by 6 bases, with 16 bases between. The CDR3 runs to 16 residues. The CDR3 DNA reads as TGTGCCAGCAGCTCACCCCGCGAGGGAAGTAATTCACCCCTCCACTTT. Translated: CASSSPREGSNSPLHF.

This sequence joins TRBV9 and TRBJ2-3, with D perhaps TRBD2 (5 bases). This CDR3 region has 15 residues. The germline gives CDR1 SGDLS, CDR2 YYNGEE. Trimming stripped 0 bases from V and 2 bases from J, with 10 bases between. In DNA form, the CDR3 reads TGTGCCAGCAGCGTAGCTGGTCGGGACACAGATACGCAGTATTTT. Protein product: CASSVAGRDTDTQYF.

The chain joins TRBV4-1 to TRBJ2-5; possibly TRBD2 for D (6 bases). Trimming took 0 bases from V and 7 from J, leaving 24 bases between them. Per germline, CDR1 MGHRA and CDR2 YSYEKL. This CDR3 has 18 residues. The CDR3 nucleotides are TGCGCCAGCAGCCAAGAAGATGCGGGACTGAGGGGCCGTGGGACCCAGTACTTC. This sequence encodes CASSQEDAGLRGRGTQYF.

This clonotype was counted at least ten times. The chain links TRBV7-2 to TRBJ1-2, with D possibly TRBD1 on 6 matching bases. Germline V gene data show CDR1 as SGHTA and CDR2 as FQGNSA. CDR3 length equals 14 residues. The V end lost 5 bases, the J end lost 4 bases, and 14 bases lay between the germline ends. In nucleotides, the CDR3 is TGTGCCAGCAGCCCCCGGACAGTGCGCTATGGCTACACCTTC. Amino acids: CASSPRTVRYGYTF.

CDR3 loop: CASNGLAANTGELFF. CDR3 nucleotides: TGTGCCAGCAATGGACTAGCGGCGAACACCGGGGAGCTGTTTTTT. V gene TRBV6-2 or TRBV6-3 combines with J gene TRBJ2-2, with 10 bases aligning to TRBD2. Germline CDR1 reads MNHEY; CDR2 reads SVGEGT. The CDR3 totals 15 residues. V shed 7 bases and J 0 bases; nucleotides not matched to a gene: 2.

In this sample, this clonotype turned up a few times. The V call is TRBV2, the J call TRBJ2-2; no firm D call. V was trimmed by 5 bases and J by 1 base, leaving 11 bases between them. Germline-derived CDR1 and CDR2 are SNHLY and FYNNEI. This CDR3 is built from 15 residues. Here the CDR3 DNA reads TGTGCCAGCAGTTTGGGCCACGTGAACACCGGGGAGCTGTTTTTT. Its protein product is CASSLGHVNTGELFF.

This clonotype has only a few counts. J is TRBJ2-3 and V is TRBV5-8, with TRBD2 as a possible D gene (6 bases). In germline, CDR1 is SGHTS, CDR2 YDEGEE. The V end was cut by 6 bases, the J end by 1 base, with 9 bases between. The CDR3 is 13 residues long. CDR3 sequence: CASTRRGTDTQYF. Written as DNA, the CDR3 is TGTGCCAGCACCCGGAGGGGCACAGATACGCAGTATTTT.

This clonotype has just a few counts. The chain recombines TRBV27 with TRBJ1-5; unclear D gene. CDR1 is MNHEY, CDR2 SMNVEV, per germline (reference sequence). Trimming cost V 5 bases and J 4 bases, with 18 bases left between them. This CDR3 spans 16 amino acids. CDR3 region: CASSRYRGAGNQPQHF. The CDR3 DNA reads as TGTGCCAGCAGTCGTTACAGAGGCGCGGGAAATCAGCCCCAGCATTTT.

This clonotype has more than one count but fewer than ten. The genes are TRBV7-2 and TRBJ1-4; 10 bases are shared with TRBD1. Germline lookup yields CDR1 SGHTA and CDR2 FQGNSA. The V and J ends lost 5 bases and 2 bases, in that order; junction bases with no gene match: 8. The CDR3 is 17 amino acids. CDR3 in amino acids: CASSPRQGALTNEKLFF. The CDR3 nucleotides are TGTGCCAGCAGCCCTCGACAGGGGGCGCTTACTAATGAAAAACTGTTTTTT.

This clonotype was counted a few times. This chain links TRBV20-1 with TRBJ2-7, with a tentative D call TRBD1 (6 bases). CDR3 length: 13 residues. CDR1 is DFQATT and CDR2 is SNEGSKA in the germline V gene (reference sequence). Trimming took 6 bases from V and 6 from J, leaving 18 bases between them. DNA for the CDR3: TGCAGTGCCACATCCCGGACAGAGGGCGAGCAGTACTTC. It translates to CSATSRTEGEQYF.

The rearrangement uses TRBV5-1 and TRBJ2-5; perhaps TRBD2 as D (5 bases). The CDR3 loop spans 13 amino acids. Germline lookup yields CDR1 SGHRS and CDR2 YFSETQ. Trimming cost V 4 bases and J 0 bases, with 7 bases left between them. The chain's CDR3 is CASSRRYQETQYF. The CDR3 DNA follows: TGCGCCAGCAGCCGGAGGTACCAAGAGACCCAGTACTTC.

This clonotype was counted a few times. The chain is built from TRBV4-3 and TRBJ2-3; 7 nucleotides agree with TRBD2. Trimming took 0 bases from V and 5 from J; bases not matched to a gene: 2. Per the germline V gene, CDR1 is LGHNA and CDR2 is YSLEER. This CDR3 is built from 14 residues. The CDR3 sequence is CASSQDGGVDTQYF. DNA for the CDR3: TGCGCCAGCAGCCAAGATGGGGGGGTAGATACGCAGTATTTT.

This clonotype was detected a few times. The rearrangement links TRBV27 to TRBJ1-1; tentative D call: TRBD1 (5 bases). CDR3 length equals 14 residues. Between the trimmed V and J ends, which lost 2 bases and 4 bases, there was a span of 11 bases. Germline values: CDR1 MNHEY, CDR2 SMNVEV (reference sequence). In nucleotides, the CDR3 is TGTGCCAGCAGTTTAGGGACGGGAGGCACTGAAGCTTTCTTT. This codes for CASSLGTGGTEAFF.

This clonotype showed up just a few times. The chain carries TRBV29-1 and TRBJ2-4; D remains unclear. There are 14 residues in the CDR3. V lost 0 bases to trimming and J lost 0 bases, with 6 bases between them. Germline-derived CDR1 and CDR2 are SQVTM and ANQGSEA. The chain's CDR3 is CSVEEKLAKNIQYF. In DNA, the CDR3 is TGCAGCGTTGAAGAGAAATTAGCCAAAAACATTCAGTACTTC. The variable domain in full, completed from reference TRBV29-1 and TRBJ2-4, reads SAVISQKPSRDICQRGTSLTIQCQVDSQVTMMFWYRQQPGQSLTLIATANQGSEATYESGFVIDKFPISRPNLTFSTLTVSNMSPEDSSIYLCSVEEKLAKNIQYFGAGTRLSVL.